These T cell receptor beta chains were read from a single sample in a study of Tregs in tolerant kidney transplant recipients. The assay was immunoSEQ multiplex PCR, and TCRdb's table has in-frame clones only and misses some. The sample lists more than 60,000 clones, 80% to 90% occurring once. Sequenced here: Tregs from blood, sampled before the transplant. The receptors derive from a human donor who received a combined kidney and bone marrow transplant. Each CDR3 is given with its conserved first and last residue. D genes are given only for firm matches. Only some rows state a clone size, as once, few, many or a class for expanded clones.

clone_size: NA
j_call: TRBJ2-1
d_call: TRBD2
v_call: TRBV4-1
cdr3_aa: CASSLGLGHYNEQFF
cdr3_nt: TGCGCCAGCAGCCTGGGACTAGGGCATTACAATGAGCAGTTCTTC

clone_size: NA
j_call: TRBJ2-1
d_call: TRBD2
v_call: TRBV14
cdr3_aa: CASSPLLVAGVNNEQFF
cdr3_nt: TGTGCCAGCAGCCCTCTGTTAGTAGCGGGAGTTAACAATGAGCAGTTCTTC

clone_size: NA
j_call: TRBJ1-6
d_call: TRBD1
v_call: TRBV25-1
cdr3_aa: CASSVTGGGSPLHF
cdr3_nt: TGTGCCAGCAGCGTCACAGGGGGCGGCTCACCCCTCCACTTT

clone_size: NA
j_call: TRBJ2-2
d_call: TRBD1
v_call: TRBV7-9
cdr3_aa: CASSFYLTGGRTGELFF
cdr3_nt: TGTGCCAGCAGCTTCTACCTGACAGGGGGCCGAACCGGGGAGCTGTTTTTT

clone_size: NA
j_call: TRBJ1-2
d_call: TRBD1
v_call: TRBV5-6
cdr3_aa: CASSWGRDRLNYGYTF
cdr3_nt: TGTGCCAGCAGCTGGGGCCGGGACAGACTTAACTATGGCTACACCTTC

clone_size: NA
j_call: TRBJ1-1
d_call: NA
v_call: TRBV18
cdr3_aa: CASSNLRSITEAFF
cdr3_nt: TGTGCCAGCTCCAACCTCAGATCGATCACTGAAGCTTTCTTT

clone_size: few
j_call: TRBJ1-4
d_call: NA
v_call: TRBV5-1
cdr3_aa: CASSLEGREKLFF
cdr3_nt: TGCGCCAGCAGCTTGGAGGGGCGGGAAAAACTGTTTTTT

clone_size: NA
j_call: TRBJ2-6
d_call: TRBD2
v_call: TRBV27
cdr3_aa: CASSLRGWRGVGANVLTF
cdr3_nt: TGTGCCAGCTCACTCCGAGGGTGGCGGGGGGTTGGGGCCAACGTCCTGACTTTC

clone_size: NA
j_call: TRBJ1-1
d_call: NA
v_call: TRBV6-5
cdr3_aa: CASTPRQVNTEAFF
cdr3_nt: TGTGCCAGCACCCCGCGACAGGTGAACACTGAAGCTTTCTTT

clone_size: NA
j_call: TRBJ1-2
d_call: NA
v_call: TRBV5-1
cdr3_aa: CASSLDSRGGYGYTF
cdr3_nt: TGCGCCAGCAGCTTGGATAGCAGGGGTGGCTATGGCTACACCTTC

clone_size: NA
j_call: TRBJ1-1
d_call: NA
v_call: TRBV5-1
cdr3_aa: CASSSITGSTWGTEAFF
cdr3_nt: TGCGCCAGCAGCTCGATCACCGGGTCCACCTGGGGCACTGAAGCTTTCTTT

clone_size: NA
j_call: TRBJ1-3
d_call: TRBD1
v_call: TRBV4-2
cdr3_aa: CASSHSKAGGKGGRPGNTIYF
cdr3_nt: TGTGCCAGCAGCCATTCGAAGGCAGGGGGCAAAGGGGGGAGACCGGGAAACACCATATATTTT

clone_size: NA
j_call: TRBJ2-1
d_call: TRBD1
v_call: TRBV28
cdr3_aa: CASRTGLYNEQFF
cdr3_nt: TGTGCCAGCAGGACAGGGTTGTACAATGAGCAGTTCTTC

clone_size: few
j_call: TRBJ2-3
d_call: TRBD2
v_call: TRBV30
cdr3_aa: CANGLAGSTDTQYF
cdr3_nt: TGTGCCAACGGACTAGCGGGGAGCACAGATACGCAGTATTTT

clone_size: NA
j_call: TRBJ1-5
d_call: NA
v_call: TRBV4-1
cdr3_aa: CASSRTGGNNQPQHF
cdr3_nt: TGCGCCAGCAGCCGTACTGGAGGTAATAATCAGCCCCAGCATTTT

clone_size: NA
j_call: TRBJ2-7
d_call: NA
v_call: TRBV6-5
cdr3_aa: CASSYGRFSYEQYF
cdr3_nt: TGTGCCAGCAGTTACGGCCGGTTCTCCTACGAGCAGTACTTC

clone_size: NA
j_call: TRBJ1-3
d_call: NA
v_call: TRBV5-1
cdr3_aa: CASSLNRAGNTIYF
cdr3_nt: TGCGCCAGCAGCTTGAACAGGGCTGGAAACACCATATATTTT

clone_size: NA
j_call: TRBJ2-3
d_call: NA
v_call: TRBV9
cdr3_aa: CASRGSSTDTQYF
cdr3_nt: TGTGCCAGCAGAGGATCTAGCACAGATACGCAGTATTTT

clone_size: NA
j_call: TRBJ2-7
d_call: TRBD2
v_call: TRBV9
cdr3_aa: CASSPTGGLANEQYF
cdr3_nt: TGTGCCAGCAGCCCTACCGGGGGACTAGCGAACGAGCAGTACTTC

clone_size: NA
j_call: TRBJ2-2
d_call: NA
v_call: TRBV10-3
cdr3_aa: CAISDGFSNTGELFF
cdr3_nt: TGTGCCATCAGTGACGGCTTCTCGAACACCGGGGAGCTGTTTTTT

clone_size: few
j_call: TRBJ2-7
d_call: NA
v_call: TRBV7-9
cdr3_aa: CASNPGGGRSSYEQYF
cdr3_nt: TGTGCCAGCAACCCGGGAGGGGGCCGGAGCTCCTACGAGCAGTACTTC

clone_size: NA
j_call: TRBJ1-4
d_call: NA
v_call: TRBV28
cdr3_aa: CASPWTNEKLFF
cdr3_nt: TGTGCCAGCCCTTGGACCAATGAAAAACTGTTTTTT

clone_size: NA
j_call: TRBJ2-2
d_call: NA
v_call: TRBV14
cdr3_aa: CASSQDFWTGELFF
cdr3_nt: TGTGCCAGCAGCCAAGATTTTTGGACCGGGGAGCTGTTTTTT

clone_size: few
j_call: TRBJ1-1
d_call: NA
v_call: TRBV27
cdr3_aa: CASSPGPWGTEAFF
cdr3_nt: TGTGCCAGCAGTCCCGGTCCCTGGGGCACTGAAGCTTTCTTT

clone_size: once
j_call: TRBJ1-3
d_call: NA
v_call: TRBV6-1
cdr3_aa: CASSESGNGNTIYF
cdr3_nt: TGTGCCAGCAGTGAGTCAGGGAACGGAAACACCATATATTTT

clone_size: NA
j_call: TRBJ1-5
d_call: NA
v_call: TRBV7-9
cdr3_aa: CASSSPRGVQPQHF
cdr3_nt: TGTGCCAGCAGCTCCCCCAGGGGCGTTCAGCCCCAGCATTTT

clone_size: few
j_call: TRBJ2-5
d_call: TRBD1
v_call: TRBV28
cdr3_aa: CASSQTGTGGRETQYF
cdr3_nt: TGTGCCAGCAGTCAAACCGGGACAGGGGGTAGGGAGACCCAGTACTTC

clone_size: NA
j_call: TRBJ1-5
d_call: NA
v_call: TRBV30
cdr3_aa: CAWTGAGILNQPQHF
cdr3_nt: TGTGCCTGGACGGGGGCGGGCATTCTCAATCAGCCCCAGCATTTT

clone_size: once
j_call: TRBJ2-7
d_call: NA
v_call: TRBV5-5
cdr3_aa: CASTLPGDKYEQYF
cdr3_nt: TGTGCCAGCACCCTGCCAGGGGACAAATACGAGCAGTACTTC

clone_size: NA
j_call: TRBJ1-1
d_call: TRBD1
v_call: TRBV19
cdr3_aa: CASSQTGRHTEAFF
cdr3_nt: TGTGCCAGTTCCCAGACAGGGAGGCACACTGAAGCTTTCTTT

clone_size: NA
j_call: TRBJ2-2
d_call: NA
v_call: TRBV4-3
cdr3_aa: CASSQRAANTGELFF
cdr3_nt: TGCGCCAGCAGCCAACGCGCGGCGAACACCGGGGAGCTGTTTTTT

clone_size: NA
j_call: TRBJ2-7
d_call: NA
v_call: TRBV19
cdr3_aa: CASSIIFGGLPSYEQYF
cdr3_nt: TGTGCCAGTAGTATAATCTTTGGGGGACTCCCCTCCTACGAGCAGTACTTC

clone_size: NA
j_call: TRBJ2-7
d_call: NA
v_call: TRBV15
cdr3_aa: CATSREPSQSYEQYF
cdr3_nt: TGTGCCACCAGCAGAGAACCCAGCCAGTCCTACGAGCAGTACTTC

clone_size: NA
j_call: TRBJ1-5
d_call: NA
v_call: TRBV19
cdr3_aa: CASSRRTGLGNQPQHF
cdr3_nt: TGTGCCAGTAGTCGGCGCACAGGGTTGGGCAATCAGCCCCAGCATTTT

clone_size: NA
j_call: TRBJ2-1
d_call: NA
v_call: TRBV7-9
cdr3_aa: CASSLEQYNEQFF
cdr3_nt: TGTGCCAGCAGCTTAGAACAGTACAATGAGCAGTTCTTC

clone_size: NA
j_call: TRBJ2-1
d_call: NA
v_call: TRBV14
cdr3_aa: CASSPLGRGDEQFF
cdr3_nt: TGTGCCAGCAGCCCCCTCGGCAGAGGGGATGAGCAGTTCTTC

clone_size: NA
j_call: TRBJ1-1
d_call: TRBD1
v_call: TRBV18
cdr3_aa: CASSGQGGVTEAFF
cdr3_nt: TGTGCCAGCTCCGGACAGGGGGGGGTCACTGAAGCTTTCTTT

clone_size: NA
j_call: TRBJ1-2
d_call: NA
v_call: TRBV5-6
cdr3_aa: CASSLTLDNYGYTF
cdr3_nt: TGTGCCAGCAGCTTGACCCTTGATAACTATGGCTACACCTTC

clone_size: NA
j_call: TRBJ1-2
d_call: NA
v_call: TRBV19
cdr3_aa: CASSWDGAYGYTF
cdr3_nt: TGTGCCAGTAGTTGGGACGGTGCCTATGGCTACACCTTC

clone_size: NA
j_call: TRBJ2-7
d_call: TRBD2
v_call: TRBV27
cdr3_aa: CASSFSGSVEQYF
cdr3_nt: TGTGCCAGCAGTTTCAGCGGGAGTGTGGAGCAGTACTTC

clone_size: NA
j_call: TRBJ1-2
d_call: NA
v_call: TRBV6-1
cdr3_aa: CASKGPFQVDGYTF
cdr3_nt: TGTGCCAGCAAGGGTCCTTTCCAGGTAGATGGCTACACCTTC

clone_size: NA
j_call: TRBJ1-3
d_call: NA
v_call: TRBV19
cdr3_aa: CASSRGGPNSGNTIYF
cdr3_nt: TGTGCCAGTAGTAGGGGGGGACCCAACTCTGGAAACACCATATATTTT

clone_size: NA
j_call: TRBJ2-1
d_call: NA
v_call: TRBV2
cdr3_aa: CASTILNPRYNEQFF
cdr3_nt: TGTGCCAGCACCATATTAAATCCACGGTACAATGAGCAGTTCTTC

clone_size: NA
j_call: TRBJ2-7
d_call: TRBD1
v_call: TRBV6-5
cdr3_aa: CASSPTGTGFGEQYF
cdr3_nt: TGTGCCAGCAGTCCTACCGGGACAGGGTTTGGCGAGCAGTACTTC

clone_size: few
j_call: TRBJ1-1
d_call: TRBD1
v_call: TRBV6-5
cdr3_aa: CASRGRENTEAFF
cdr3_nt: TGTGCCAGTAGGGGGCGGGAGAACACTGAAGCTTTCTTT

clone_size: NA
j_call: TRBJ1-2
d_call: NA
v_call: TRBV29-1
cdr3_aa: CSVDPDRRIYGYTF
cdr3_nt: TGCAGCGTTGATCCCGACAGAAGGATCTATGGCTACACCTTC

clone_size: NA
j_call: TRBJ2-7
d_call: NA
v_call: TRBV7-2
cdr3_aa: CASSLRLTYEQYF
cdr3_nt: TGTGCCAGCAGCTTACGGCTCACCTACGAGCAGTACTTC

clone_size: NA
j_call: TRBJ2-3
d_call: TRBD2
v_call: TRBV7-8
cdr3_aa: CASSLAGGFTDTQYF
cdr3_nt: TGTGCCAGCAGCCTAGCGGGGGGTTTCACAGATACGCAGTATTTT

clone_size: NA
j_call: TRBJ2-3
d_call: NA
v_call: TRBV2
cdr3_aa: CASSETRDTQYF
cdr3_nt: TGTGCCAGCAGTGAGACTAGAGATACGCAGTATTTT

clone_size: once
j_call: TRBJ2-1
d_call: NA
v_call: TRBV5-1
cdr3_aa: CASSLERGAAYNEQFF
cdr3_nt: TGCGCCAGCAGCTTGGAAAGGGGGGCCGCCTACAATGAGCAGTTCTTC

clone_size: NA
j_call: TRBJ2-7
d_call: NA
v_call: TRBV28
cdr3_aa: CASSDTLPEQYF
cdr3_nt: TGTGCCAGCAGTGACACTCTTCCCGAGCAGTACTTC

clone_size: NA
j_call: TRBJ1-2
d_call: NA
v_call: TRBV4-1
cdr3_aa: CASREGKGFSSESGYTF
cdr3_nt: TGCGCCAGCAGAGAAGGGAAGGGGTTCAGTTCTGAGTCGGGCTACACCTTC

clone_size: NA
j_call: TRBJ2-2
d_call: NA
v_call: TRBV11-2
cdr3_aa: CASSLVTGELFF
cdr3_nt: TGTGCCAGCAGCCTGGTCACCGGGGAGCTGTTTTTT

clone_size: NA
j_call: TRBJ2-3
d_call: NA
v_call: TRBV5-1
cdr3_aa: CASSWAIRTDTQYF
cdr3_nt: TGCGCCAGCAGCTGGGCGATTAGGACAGATACGCAGTATTTT

clone_size: NA
j_call: TRBJ2-7
d_call: NA
v_call: TRBV28
cdr3_aa: CASSPHAGGRREQYF
cdr3_nt: TGTGCCAGCAGTCCCCACGCAGGGGGGCGGCGCGAGCAGTACTTC

clone_size: NA
j_call: TRBJ1-2
d_call: NA
v_call: TRBV5-1
cdr3_aa: CASSWGVGTAHGYTF
cdr3_nt: TGCGCCAGCAGCTGGGGGGTTGGGACGGCTCATGGCTACACCTTC

clone_size: NA
j_call: TRBJ2-1
d_call: NA
v_call: TRBV5-5
cdr3_aa: CASSWGDFHNEQFF
cdr3_nt: TGTGCCAGCAGCTGGGGGGATTTCCACAATGAGCAGTTCTTC